This T cell receptor beta chain emerged from a study of T and B cells in COVID-19 patients (dated by TCRdb to about 2020). With respect to the entire study: In this study, adaptive immunity was profiled in COVID-19 patients who either had active infection or had recovered, using TRB and IGH repertoire sequencing of peripheral blood. A recovered cohort was made up of 15 to 19 patients contributing approximately 21 samples, mostly after mild to moderate COVID-19 managed as outpatients. Median age was about 30 years in the recovered cohort versus about 67 years in the active-infection cohort. Of the approximately 20 patients in the active-infection cohort, approximately 12 were critically ill and needed mechanical ventilation or ECMO. Of the approximately 20 patients in the active-infection cohort, approximately 18 had comorbidities associated with unfavorable COVID-19 outcome. Over 8 million TCR sequences were analysed from a TCR and BCR sequence repository that comprised some 37 patients and 55 to 75 time points. Two patients belonged to both the recovered and active cohorts because samples were available from active disease and after recovery. Repertoire analyses used an age-matched reference group of approximately 40 healthy donors who were negative for COVID-19 antibodies as the comparison. As many as 9 follow-up blood samples were taken per patient, and some of the samples covered different disease stages within the same individual. Paper-wide results and their limitations: The cohort was judged too small for assessing how HLA contributes to COVID-19 susceptibility or severity. During active COVID-19 the TRB repertoires were highly clonal, but at recovery diversity and richness rose above the levels seen in healthy donors. A total of 2,000 to 2,500 exclusive TCR clusters, including under 40 low-pGen clusters, were found in the recovered cohort. Specific T cell subsets (CD4+/Treg/CD8+) and sorted SARS-CoV-2-responsive or tetramer+ T cells had not yet been sequenced, with those experiments still ongoing. It was stated that prospective validation of the reported TCR clusters was required before the clusters could be put to clinical use. Patients with COVID-19 were reported to show strongly skewed TRBV/TRBJ gene usage. Few blood samples were available from mildly ill patients while symptoms were present, and early samples from severe cases were likewise scarce.

Sequencing relied on an Illumina MiSeq. TRB rearrangements were amplified by multiplex PCR with BIOMED2 TRB-A/B primer pools. Two consecutive PCRs added Illumina-compatible adapters and 7-nucleotide sample barcodes to the amplicons. Phusion HS II polymerase was used for all library PCRs. Amplicons were purified from gel with the NucleoSpin Gel and PCR Clean-up kit, quantified on Qubit, and pooled at 3 to 5 nM. The quality of the amplicon pool was checked on an Agilent 2100 Bioanalyzer prior to Illumina next-generation sequencing. Per the authors' processing: Annotation of TRB rearrangements was performed with MiXCR 3.0.8 using the default MiXCR reference library. Sequences with fewer than 2 reads and non-productive reads were filtered out, and every unique CDR3 nucleotide sequence was treated as a single clone. Clonality, diversity, richness and V-J gene usage were computed in R 3.5.1. GLIPH2 was used for TCR clustering by CDR3 similarity, and generation probabilities were calculated by OLGA. GLIPH2 clusters were kept only when the clusters contained at least four unique TCR clonotypes present in at least three individuals. Using fastp at Q25 and MiXCR, TCRdb reprocessed the public reads and kept productive beta chains. All rows with the same CDR3 protein become a single entry with the most common DNA and genes. The V and J calls were determined by TCRdb, not by the authors. The sample table lists fewer than 15,000 distinct CDR3 sequences, 25% to 35% of them with a count of one. The ten biggest clones cover more than 6.5% of the sample.

Inclusive of the bounding cysteine and phenylalanine, the CDR3 is 15 residues long. The read is trimmed to its CDR3 DNA, 45 bases read in frame from base 1. The germline V gene supplies CDR1 MNHEY and CDR2 SVGAGI. The junction shows trimming of 4 bases on V and 10 bases on J, plus 17 bases between the germline ends. TRB repertoires were amplified using roughly 230-550 ng of genomic DNA isolated from blood. This clonotype was observed at least ten times. It has no known antigen specificity. No base qualities exist here, and no much larger clone lies one base off it. Rearrangement joined TRBV6-5 to TRBJ1-6; TRBD1 might be the D gene, on 6 matching bases. This sequence originates from a human donor who had recovered from COVID-19. The material sequenced was blood. The CDR3 reads CASSLGGQSASPLHF. The nucleotide sequence is TGTGCCAGCAGTTTAGGAGGACAGTCAGCCTCACCCCTCCACTTT.